The source of this TCR beta chain is a study of regulatory T cells. The study, taken as a whole, reports: In CD3G-deficient patients, conventional CD4+ T cells were enriched for hydrophobic CDR3 residues at positions 6 and 7.

Primers: 52 TRBV forward and 13 TRBJ reverse. The protocol was immunoSEQ multiplex PCR, while the TCRdb copy is restricted to in-frame clones and leaves out a portion. The profile shows about 23,000 clones, 70% to 90% of them singletons. With regard to this clone: What it binds is unknown.

The sequence derives from a child between 5 and 17 years old with CD3G deficiency. Sequencing was performed on conventional CD4+ T cells sorted from blood.

The CDR3 protein is CASSRRAGGDTGELFF. The CDR3 nucleotides are TGTGCCAGTAGTCGTCGAGCGGGAGGGGACACCGGGGAGCTGTTTTTT. The chain employs TRBV19 and TRBJ2-2; 10 nucleotides agree with TRBD2. With 5 bases clipped from V and 3 bases from J, the junction kept 6 bases outside the gene matches. Germline loops: CDR1 LNHDA, CDR2 SQIVND (reference sequence). The CDR3 is made up of 16 amino acids.